These 24 T cell receptor beta chains were all obtained from the same sample, sequenced in a study of cytomegalovirus exposure and HLA in healthy donors. 13 Jbeta primers and 60 Vbeta primers were used for the PCR. Assay: immunoSEQ multiplex PCR; the TCRdb copy retains only in-frame clones and omits some. The sample lists some 110,000 clones; around 81% were seen once. Sequenced: PBMCs. The source of these receptors is a woman aged 25 to 39 in good health and CMV-seronegative.

The chain carries TRBV12-2 and TRBJ2-5; TRBD1 is the table's D call, not checked against the DNA. TRBV12-2 is a recognized pseudogene. CDR3 length: 15 amino acids. CDR3 amino acids: CASRLDWDSQETQYF. CDR3 DNA sequence: TGTGCAAGTCGCTTAGATTGGGACAGTCAAGAGACCCAGTACTTC.

Points on this clone: A junction boundary mismatches the germline segment, possibly from a read error. The V and J genes are TRBV7-9 and TRBJ2-7; maybe TRBD2 (5 bases). CDR1 is SEHNR, CDR2 FQNEAQ, per germline (reference sequence). CDR3 length: 13 amino acids. The DNA for the CDR3 is TGTTCCAGCAGCCGCATCGGAGGCCGCGAGCAGTACTTC. Its translation: CSSSRIGGREQYF.

This clone has a single count. The rearrangement links TRBV5-1 to TRBJ2-7, with TRBD1 matching 9 bases. Looked up from germline, CDR1 is SGHRS and CDR2 is YFSETQ. The CDR3 covers 13 residues. Losses at the gene ends were 2 bases for V and 5 bases for J; bases not matched to a gene: 2. CDR3 amino acids: CASSFDRGDEQYF. As DNA, the CDR3 is TGCGCCAGCAGCTTCGACAGGGGGGACGAGCAGTACTTC.

This rearrangement joins TRBV7-9 to TRBJ2-7; D uncertain. This CDR3 contains 15 residues. Germline assignment: CDR1 SEHNR and CDR2 FQNEAQ (reference sequence). V lost 1 base and J lost 6, with 16 bases in between. The CDR3 DNA is TGTGCCAGCAGCTTAGATCCCGTTTCGTTCTCCGAGCAGTACTTC. Translating it yields CASSLDPVSFSEQYF.

The rearrangement uses TRBV6-5 and TRBJ2-3; TRBD1 is a possible D gene (5 bases). This CDR3 contains 15 residues. CDR1 is MNHEY, CDR2 SVGAGI, per germline. The V and J ends lost 7 bases and 1 base respectively, with 15 bases between them. CDR3 DNA sequence: TGTGCCAGCACCTTAACCCAGGGTGGCACAGATACGCAGTATTTT. Translated: CASTLTQGGTDTQYF.

The chain employs TRBV2 and TRBJ2-6; D is possibly TRBD2 (7 bases). The CDR3 extends over 16 amino acids. Germline V gene lookup returns CDR1 SNHLY and CDR2 FYNNEI. The V and J ends lost 6 bases and 2 bases respectively, with 14 bases between them. CDR3 amino acids: CASRVTGGAGANVLTF. In DNA form, the CDR3 reads TGTGCCAGCAGGGTGACGGGGGGCGCTGGGGCCAACGTCCTGACTTTC.

The chain joins TRBV30 to TRBJ1-5, with TRBD1 identical over 10 bases. The germline V gene has CDR1 GTSNPN and CDR2 SVGIG (reference sequence). The CDR3 consists of 16 residues. V shed 0 bases and J 2 bases; nucleotides not matched to a gene: 4. CDR3: CAWSVPGTGGNQPQHF. The CDR3 coding sequence is TGTGCCTGGAGTGTACCCGGGACAGGGGGCAATCAGCCCCAGCATTTT.

The chain carries TRBV25-1 and TRBJ1-5; 7 positions match TRBD1. The CDR3 consists of 16 residues. The germline gives CDR1 MGHDK, CDR2 SYGVNS. Trimming took 0 bases from V and 2 from J; bases not matched to a gene: 4. The CDR3 loop is CASSEYGGQGNQPQHF. In nucleotides, the CDR3 is TGTGCCAGCAGTGAATATGGAGGACAGGGCAATCAGCCCCAGCATTTT.

The V and J genes are TRBV27 and TRBJ2-7; 12 bases are a match to TRBD1. The CDR3 is 17 amino acids. J lost 6 bases, V lost 2 bases, and 11 bases had no gene match. CDR1 and CDR2 (germline): MNHEY, SMNVEV (reference sequence). This CDR3 reads CASSLARWGQGAIEQYF. The CDR3 DNA reads as TGTGCCAGCAGTTTAGCGAGGTGGGGACAGGGGGCAATCGAGCAGTACTTC.

The genes are TRBV7-8 and TRBJ2-7, with no clear D. V was shortened by 1 base and J by 2 bases, with 6 bases between the two germline ends. This CDR3 has 13 amino acids. Germline CDR1 and CDR2: SGHVS and FQNEAQ. The CDR3 loop is CASSLGGTYEQYF. As DNA, the CDR3 is TGTGCCAGCAGCTTAGGCGGAACCTACGAGCAGTACTTC.

The chain employs TRBV7-6 and TRBJ1-4; TRBD1 matches at 8 bases. V lost 3 bases to trimming and J lost 7 bases; unmatched junction nucleotides: 4. Looked up from germline, CDR1 is SGHVS and CDR2 is FNYEAQ. The CDR3 covers 14 residues. The CDR3: CASSFRGRGEKLFF. The CDR3, as DNA: TGTGCCAGCAGCTTCAGGGGGCGGGGTGAAAAACTGTTTTTT.

V and J are TRBV5-4 and TRBJ2-1; TRBD2 agrees at 9 bases. The V gene end was trimmed by 4 bases and the J gene end by 6 bases; junction bases not matched to a gene: 11. CDR1 and CDR2 (germline): SGHNT, YYREEE (reference sequence). This CDR3 has 16 residues. The DNA of the CDR3 is TGTGCCAGCAGCCCCCCCGCGGGAGGGGTTAGCAATGAGCAGTTCTTC. This sequence encodes CASSPPAGGVSNEQFF. The complete variable domain, with remaining parts taken from reference TRBV5-4 and TRBJ2-1, reads ETGVTQSPTHLIKTRGQQVTLRCSSQSGHNTVSWYQQALGQGPQFIFQYYREEENGRGNFPPRFSGLQFPNYSSELNVNALELDDSALYLCASSPPAGGVSNEQFFGPGTRLTVL.

The genes are TRBV6-5 and TRBJ1-2; 12 bases align to TRBD1. Germline V CDR1 and CDR2: MNHEY, SVGAGI. V shed 6 bases and J 2 bases; nucleotides not matched to a gene: 4. The CDR3 sequence is 15 residues long. The CDR3 DNA reads as TGTGCCAGCAGGGGACAGGGGGCTAACAACTATGGCTACACCTTC. Its protein is CASRGQGANNYGYTF.

V and J are TRBV28 and TRBJ1-3; D is ambiguous. Trimming took 6 bases from V and 4 from J, leaving 13 bases between them. The germline V gene encodes CDR1 MDHEN and CDR2 SYDVKM. This CDR3 comprises 14 residues. The CDR3, as DNA: TGTGCCAGCAGCCCGCCACGCGAGGGAAACACCATATATTTT. Translation: CASSPPREGNTIYF.

The chain recombines TRBV27 with TRBJ1-3, with D unclear. V was trimmed by 4 bases and J by 0 bases, leaving 7 bases between them. The CDR3 covers 14 residues. CDR1 and CDR2 (germline): MNHEY, SMNVEV (reference sequence). This CDR3 reads CASSSGSSGNTIYF. In DNA, the CDR3 is TGTGCCAGCAGTTCCGGGAGCTCTGGAAACACCATATATTTT.

V gene TRBV25-1 combines with J gene TRBJ1-2, with TRBD1 as a possible D gene (6 bases). The CDR3 is 15 amino acids. Trimming cost V 2 bases and J 5 bases, with 15 bases left between them. CDR1 MGHDK and CDR2 SYGVNS come from the germline V gene. The CDR3 sequence is CASSEQGSLGYGYTF. CDR3 DNA sequence: TGTGCCAGCAGTGAACAGGGGAGTCTGGGGTATGGCTACACCTTC.

CDR3 sequence: CASTLIERGTYEQYF. CDR3 sequence (DNA): TGTGCCAGCACCTTAATTGAGCGGGGAACCTACGAGCAGTACTTC. This chain links TRBV27 with TRBJ2-7; 7 bases fit TRBD2. The CDR3 loop spans 15 amino acids. Losses at the gene ends were 7 bases for V and 2 bases for J; bases not matched to a gene: 11. The germline gives CDR1 MNHEY, CDR2 SMNVEV (reference sequence).

This clone was counted a few times. J is TRBJ2-1 and V is TRBV6-6, with 7 nucleotides matching TRBD2. Germline-derived CDR1 and CDR2 are MNHNY and SVGAGI (reference sequence). The CDR3 extends over 14 amino acids. The trim removed 7 bases at V and 9 bases at J, leaving 12 bases unmatched. CDR3 DNA sequence: TGTGCCAGCATCCCGGGACTAAGGTTTGGTGAGCAGTTCTTC. Translating it yields CASIPGLRFGEQFF.

The chain recombines TRBV2 with TRBJ2-1; 15 bases agree with TRBD2. The junction had 12 bases not matched to a gene; V was cut back by 10 bases and J by 5 bases. This CDR3 has 17 amino acids. Germline V CDR1 and CDR2: SNHLY, FYNNEI. The CDR3 region has the DNA TGTGCCACGAAAGGGACTAGCGGGAGGTCTCCCAACAATGAGCAGTTCTTC. Residues: CATKGTSGRSPNNEQFF.

As to this clone: This is likely a read error, given that the CDR3 carries no conserved phenylalanine or tryptophan at its end. This rearrangement joins TRBV10-3 to TRBJ2-7; no firm D call. V was cut by 0 bases and J by 6 bases, with 9 bases left in between. Germline CDR1 and CDR2: ENHRY and SYGVKD. The CDR3 extends over 13 amino acids. CDR3 protein: CAISESGISEQYL. The CDR3 coding sequence is TGTGCCATCAGTGAGTCGGGCATATCCGAGCAGTACCTC.

The rearrangement links TRBV13 to TRBJ2-7; 8 positions match TRBD1. The CDR3 spans 15 residues. Trimming took 0 bases from V and 0 from J; bases not matched to a gene: 1. Germline V gives CDR1 PRHDT, CDR2 FYEKMQ (reference sequence). Here the CDR3 DNA reads TGTGCCAGCAGCTTAGGGCAGGGGGCCTCCTACGAGCAGTACTTC. This codes for CASSLGQGASYEQYF.

This chain links TRBV19 with TRBJ1-2; D may be TRBD1 (5 bases). There are 15 residues in the CDR3. Trimming cost V 3 bases and J 1 base, with 12 bases left between them. Germline V gene sequence: CDR1 LNHDA, CDR2 SQIVND (reference sequence). The CDR3 loop is CASSIGHQNNYGYTF. CDR3 DNA sequence: TGTGCCAGTAGTATCGGACATCAGAATAACTATGGCTACACCTTC.

The chain combines TRBV9 with TRBJ2-7; D possibly corresponds to TRBD1 (5 bases). CDR1 SGDLS and CDR2 YYNGEE come from the germline V gene. V shed 2 bases and J shed 3 bases, with 9 bases lying between them. The CDR3 is 13 amino acids. In DNA form, the CDR3 reads TGTGCCAGCAGCGTCAGGGTTGACTACGAGCAGTACTTC. This gives the protein CASSVRVDYEQYF.

The chain has TRBV25-1 and TRBJ2-4, with 8 bases aligning to TRBD1. The CDR3 loop spans 16 amino acids. Per germline, CDR1 MGHDK and CDR2 SYGVNS. The V and J ends lost 10 bases and 0 bases, in that order; junction bases with no gene match: 11. CDR3 loop: CATSGTGPLAKNIQYF. In DNA form, the CDR3 reads TGTGCCACCTCCGGGACAGGACCCCTAGCCAAAAACATTCAGTACTTC.